Each of the 7 T cell receptor beta chains below was sequenced from the same sample in a study of Ad26.COV2.S vaccination and SARS-CoV-2 variants. This sample's treatment: some 20 received Ad26.COV2.S at low or high dose, single or two shots; 5 received placebo; per-sample allocation not given. It was on day 63 after the first vaccine or placebo injection that samples were taken. Sequencing used immunoSEQ multiplex PCR; TCRdb keeps in-frame clones, though not all of them. The table includes a few hundred thousand clones, approximately 89% detected once. The sample here was peripheral blood, taken in a trial of Ad26.COV2.S vaccine versus placebo. The receptor set was obtained from a person aged 18 to 59 who received the Ad26.COV2.S COVID-19 vaccine or a placebo.

V is TRBV4-3 and J is TRBJ1-5; D is perhaps TRBD1 (5 bases). The CDR3 has 18 residues. Looked up from germline, CDR1 is LGHNA and CDR2 is YSLEER. V was clipped by 0 bases and J by 5 bases, with 20 bases between them. CDR3 region: CASSQDRFSFDSHQPQHF. The CDR3 DNA reads as TGCGCCAGCAGCCAAGATAGATTCTCGTTCGACAGTCATCAGCCCCAGCATTTT.

The V call is TRBV3-1 (or the pseudogene TRBV3-2), the J call TRBJ1-1, with D hard to call. Germline V gene lookup returns CDR1 LGHDT and CDR2 YNNKEL (reference sequence). This CDR3 region has 14 residues. Trimming took 1 base from V and 6 from J, leaving 12 bases between them. The CDR3 protein is CASSQGAGWAEAFF. In DNA, the CDR3 is TGTGCCAGCAGCCAAGGGGCAGGTTGGGCTGAAGCTTTCTTT.

The V call is TRBV9, the J call TRBJ1-1, with D possibly matching TRBD1 (6 bases). The CDR3 contains 13 residues. CDR1 SGDLS and CDR2 YYNGEE come from the germline V gene. V lost 1 base and J lost 7, with 11 bases in between. This CDR3 reads CASSVTGRGEAFF. CDR3 sequence (DNA): TGTGCCAGCAGCGTAACAGGGAGGGGTGAAGCTTTCTTT.

The chain carries TRBV2 and TRBJ1-3; D is unresolved. This CDR3 has 15 amino acids. Germline V gene data show CDR1 as SNHLY and CDR2 as FYNNEI. The V end was cut by 5 bases, the J end by 2 bases, with 13 bases between. CDR3 protein: CASSFVRRAGNTIYF. DNA of the CDR3: TGTGCCAGCAGTTTCGTCAGGAGGGCTGGAAACACCATATATTTT.

The rearrangement joins TRBV29-1 to TRBJ1-1, with D possibly matching TRBD1 (5 bases). V was clipped by 4 bases and J by 7 bases, with 19 bases between them. In germline, CDR1 is SQVTM, CDR2 ANQGSEA. CDR3 length: 14 amino acids. CDR3 loop: CSVAEQAPLLEAFF. In nucleotides, the CDR3 is TGCAGCGTTGCCGAACAGGCCCCACTACTTGAAGCTTTCTTT.

The chain joins TRBV19 to TRBJ1-4, with a tentative D call TRBD1 (6 bases). The CDR3 is made up of 16 amino acids. V shed 5 bases and J shed 7 bases, with 20 bases lying between them. Germline-derived CDR1 and CDR2 are LNHDA and SQIVND (reference sequence). Here the CDR3 DNA reads TGTGCCAGTAGTTCCCCGGGGGCTTTTCGGGGTGAAAAACTGTTTTTT. Translated, it gives CASSSPGAFRGEKLFF.

This clone has more than one count but fewer than ten. J is TRBJ1-2 and V is TRBV5-5, with TRBD1 matching 9 bases. The V gene end was trimmed by 3 bases and the J gene end by 3 bases; junction bases not matched to a gene: 6. From germline, CDR1 is SGHKS and CDR2 YYEKEE (reference sequence). The CDR3 sequence is 15 residues long. The CDR3 DNA follows: TGTGCCAGCAGCTCTCGGACAGGGGTGGACTATGGCTACACCTTC. It encodes CASSSRTGVDYGYTF. Full variable domain (outside the CDR3, taken from reference TRBV5-5 and TRBJ1-2): DAGVTQSPTHLIKTRGQQVTLRCSPISGHKSVSWYQQVLGQGPQFIFQYYEKEERGRGNFPDRFSARQFPNYSSELNVNALLLGDSALYLCASSSRTGVDYGYTFGSGTRLTVV.